The 27 T cell receptor beta chains presented below share a single source sample, sequenced in a study of Graves' ophthalmopathy and Graves' hyperthyroidism. Transcripts of RNA were the source for amplifying TCR beta CDR3 regions. First-round RT-PCR used HTBI primers; second-round multiplex PCR followed. TCRdb re-analysed the multiplex PCR reads in MiXCR, keeping a single row per CDR3 protein. There are roughly 350,000 distinct CDR3 sequences in the sample; 17% occur only once, and 2.4% lies in the top ten. The sequenced material came from peripheral blood. Receptors originate from an adult woman with stable Graves' hyperthyroidism.

This clonotype was seen repeatedly, ten times or more. The J gene is TRBJ2-7, the V gene TRBV10-3; the match to TRBD2 covers 7 bases. The CDR3 has 14 amino acids. CDR1 is ENHRY and CDR2 is SYGVKD in the germline V gene. V shed 10 bases and J 0 bases; nucleotides not matched to a gene: 9. The CDR3 spells CAKPGGCYSYEQYF. CDR3 bases: TGTGCCAAACCGGGGGGTTGTTACTCCTACGAGCAGTACTTC.

This rearrangement joins TRBV6-1 to TRBJ1-1, with 9 nucleotides matching TRBD1. CDR3 length: 14 amino acids. V shed 4 bases and J 3 bases; nucleotides not matched to a gene: 3. From germline, CDR1 is MNHNS and CDR2 SASEGT. In DNA form, the CDR3 reads TGTGCCAGCAGTGTGGGACAGGGCGACACTGAAGCTTTCTTT. It encodes CASSVGQGDTEAFF.

This clonotype has ten or more counts. The V gene is TRBV7-2, the J gene TRBJ2-7, with 7 bases that match TRBD1. The CDR3 has 15 residues. Germline loops: CDR1 SGHTA, CDR2 FQGNSA. Germline trimming cut 6 bases from V and 2 bases from J; bases unmatched to any gene: 10. CDR3: CASSSQGTEPYEQYF. The CDR3 DNA follows: TGTGCCAGCAGTTCCCAGGGGACAGAGCCCTACGAGCAGTACTTC.

This clonotype appeared many times. The chain employs TRBV7-9 and TRBJ1-2, with a tentative D call TRBD1 (6 bases). Trimming removed 1 base from V and 3 bases from J, with 15 bases in between. The CDR3 loop spans 16 amino acids. CDR1 is SEHNR, CDR2 FQNEAQ, per germline (reference sequence). The CDR3 DNA reads as TGTGCCAGCAGCTTAGTCGGTGGCGGGGGCCACTATGGCTACACCTTC. This translates into CASSLVGGGGHYGYTF.

There are many counts of this clonotype. V usage is TRBV20-1 and J usage is TRBJ2-7; the D is unclear. Trimming took 1 base from V and 0 from J, leaving 10 bases between them. The CDR3 consists of 14 residues. CDR1 is DFQATT and CDR2 is SNEGSKA in the germline V gene (reference sequence). The CDR3 loop reads CSARGHLSSYEQYF. CDR3 coding DNA: TGCAGTGCTAGAGGGCACCTGAGCTCCTACGAGCAGTACTTC.

This clonotype occurred many times. V gene TRBV12-3 or TRBV12-4 combines with J gene TRBJ2-5; a weak D match, TRBD2 (7 bases). CDR3 length equals 19 residues. V shed 2 bases and J shed 0 bases, with 22 bases lying between them. CDR3 sequence (DNA): TGTGCCAGCAGTTTAATGAGGGGTAGGACTAGGGGGTACCAAGAGACCCAGTACTTC. Its translation: CASSLMRGRTRGYQETQYF.

The table lists this clonotype with many counts. V usage is TRBV14 and J usage is TRBJ1-1; tentative D call: TRBD1 (6 bases). The germline V and J ends were trimmed by 2 bases and 4 bases, with 14 bases remaining between them. Germline loops: CDR1 SGHDN, CDR2 FVKESK. The CDR3 covers 15 residues. The CDR3, as DNA: TGTGCCAGCAGCCAACGGGGGCGTCCGAGCACTGAAGCTTTCTTT. This encodes CASSQRGRPSTEAFF.

The chain has TRBV6-1 and TRBJ2-2; 7 bases fit TRBD1. V gave up 0 bases and J gave up 7 bases; unmatched junction bases: 11. The CDR3 runs to 17 residues. In germline, CDR1 is MNHNS, CDR2 SASEGT. CDR3 in DNA: TGTGCCAGCAGTGAAGCCCGAAAAGGGGGCGCCGGCGGGGAGCTGTTTTTT. Translated: CASSEARKGGAGGELFF.

The CDR3 here is CASSLDRARETQYF. In DNA, the CDR3 is TGTGCCAGCAGCTTGGACCGGGCTCGGGAGACCCAGTACTTC. The gene calls are TRBV5-5 and TRBJ2-5; D unresolved. The CDR3 contains 14 residues. Between the trimmed V and J ends, which lost 0 bases and 5 bases, there was a span of 11 bases. The germline V gene has CDR1 SGHKS and CDR2 YYEKEE (reference sequence).

This clonotype was seen ten or more times. The V gene is TRBV5-1, the J gene TRBJ2-5, with D perhaps matching TRBD1 (6 bases). Trimming left V 1 base short and J 5 bases short, with 15 bases between. The germline V gene encodes CDR1 SGHRS and CDR2 YFSETQ. The CDR3 has 15 residues. The CDR3 coding sequence is TGCGCCAGCAGCTTGTATTACACAGGGCGCGAGACCCAGTACTTC. It codes for CASSLYYTGRETQYF.

Only a few counts were recorded for this clonotype. This could be a read error, since a much larger clone is one nucleotide away. The chain carries TRBV28 and TRBJ1-1; tentative D call: TRBD1 (6 bases). Germline V gene lookup returns CDR1 MDHEN and CDR2 SYDVKM. The CDR3 consists of 14 residues. Here the CDR3 DNA reads TGTGCCAGCAGTGACAGGATATTGAACACTGAAGCTTGCTTT. As protein: CASSDRILNTEACF. Drawing the rest from reference TRBV28 and TRBJ1-1, the complete variable domain is DVKVTQSSRYLVKRTGEKVFLECVQDMDHENMFWYRQDPGLGLRLIYFSYDVKMKEKGDIPEGYSVSREKKERFSLILESASTNQTSMYLCASSDRILNTEACFGQGTRLTVV.

Written as DNA, the CDR3 is TGTGCCAGCAGCTTGTTCAGGGCTCAGAACACCGGGGAGCTGTTTTTT. Amino acids: CASSLFRAQNTGELFF. V gene TRBV7-8 combines with J gene TRBJ2-2, with a tentative D call TRBD1 (5 bases). The CDR3 consists of 16 residues. Germline V CDR1 and CDR2: SGHVS, FQNEAQ. V lost 3 bases and J 1 base, leaving 12 bases between the germline ends.

Comments on this clonotype: Germline and junction disagree at one end, which may indicate a read error. Written as DNA, the CDR3 is TGTGCCAGCAGTCCAGGGGGCCTAAGGGGCTACAGCTTC. It encodes CASSPGGLRGYSF. The V call is TRBV6-1, the J call TRBJ1-2; 8 nucleotides align to TRBD1. Germline lookup yields CDR1 MNHNS and CDR2 SASEGT. CDR3 length: 13 residues.

This clonotype showed up many times. The rearrangement links TRBV4-2 to TRBJ1-2, with D possibly TRBD1 on 6 matching bases. The CDR3 extends over 16 amino acids. The germline V and J ends were trimmed by 5 bases and 5 bases, with 21 bases remaining between them. Germline CDR1 and CDR2: LGHNA and YNFKEQ. The CDR3 region has the DNA TGTGCCAGCAGCGGCCGGGACACCTATGGGGCTTATGGCTACACCTTC. This codes for CASSGRDTYGAYGYTF.

With regard to this clonotype: One junction end disagrees with the germline gene, perhaps due to a read error. V gene TRBV19 combines with J gene TRBJ1-1; D is undetermined. Per the germline V gene, CDR1 is LNHDA and CDR2 is SQIVND (reference sequence). CDR3 length: 12 amino acids. The CDR3 DNA sequence: TGTGCCAGTAGTATCGGGCGCACTGAAACTTTCTTT. Translating gives CASSIGRTETFF.

This chain joins TRBV28 and TRBJ2-7, with D possibly TRBD1 on 6 matching bases. CDR1 is MDHEN and CDR2 is SYDVKM in the germline V gene. The CDR3 has 14 amino acids. V was cut by 5 bases and J by 4 bases, with 15 bases left in between. CDR3 in DNA: TGTGCCAGCAGTCCTCACAGGGAACTATACGAGCAGTACTTC. The encoded protein is CASSPHRELYEQYF. The full variable domain, completed using reference TRBV28 and TRBJ2-7, is DVKVTQSSRYLVKRTGEKVFLECVQDMDHENMFWYRQDPGLGLRLIYFSYDVKMKEKGDIPEGYSVSREKKERFSLILESASTNQTSMYLCASSPHRELYEQYFGPGTRLTVT.

There are many counts of this clonotype. The chain employs TRBV6-1 and TRBJ1-1; 7 bases map to TRBD1. Germline lookup yields CDR1 MNHNS and CDR2 SASEGT. The V segment lost 4 bases and the J segment 4 bases; nucleotides outside the gene matches: 12. This CDR3 has 16 residues. Written as DNA, the CDR3 is TGTGCCAGCAGTGGCAACCCCGCAGGGGGAATCACTGAAGCTTTCTTT. The encoded protein is CASSGNPAGGITEAFF.

The rearrangement links TRBV7-2 to TRBJ2-7; D gene uncertain. The CDR3 sequence is 14 residues long. The germline V gene encodes CDR1 SGHTA and CDR2 FQGNSA. Deletions cut 1 base from V and 2 bases from J, with 9 bases between. The CDR3 coding sequence is TGTGCCAGCAGCTTAGGTAACGGTCCCTACGAGCAGTACTTC. As protein: CASSLGNGPYEQYF.

This clonotype occurred a few times. V and J are TRBV29-1 and TRBJ2-7, with D possibly TRBD1 on 6 matching bases. Germline V gene data show CDR1 as SQVTM and CDR2 as ANQGSEA. Trimming cost V 4 bases and J 6 bases, with 13 bases left between them. The CDR3 covers 12 residues. The chain's CDR3 is CSVVRDTLEQYF. CDR3 bases: TGCAGCGTTGTTCGGGACACGCTCGAGCAGTACTTC.

The V call is TRBV6-2 or TRBV6-3, the J call TRBJ1-1; TRBD1 aligns across 7 bases. The V gene end was trimmed by 10 bases and the J gene end by 5 bases; junction bases not matched to a gene: 10. Germline V gene data show CDR1 as MNHEY and CDR2 as SVGEGT. The CDR3 runs 13 residues. The CDR3 loop reads CAMQQGRGTEAFF. CDR3 sequence (DNA): TGTGCCATGCAACAGGGGAGAGGTACTGAAGCTTTCTTT.

This clonotype was counted ten times or more. The chain uses TRBV6-1 and TRBJ2-7; D not certain. Per the germline V gene, CDR1 is MNHNS and CDR2 is SASEGT. V was trimmed by 2 bases and J by 6 bases, leaving 11 bases between them. This CDR3 is 13 amino acids long. The CDR3 protein is CASSESSHAEQYF. The CDR3 DNA reads as TGTGCCAGCAGTGAATCCAGTCATGCCGAGCAGTACTTC.

The rearrangement links TRBV19 to TRBJ1-1; D is uncertain. CDR3 length: 13 amino acids. The V and J ends lost 7 bases and 8 bases respectively, with 17 bases between them. From germline, CDR1 is LNHDA and CDR2 SQIVND (reference sequence). The CDR3 nucleotides read TGTGCCAGTACGACGAGATATGGTGGGGAAGCTTTCTTT. Translating it yields CASTTRYGGEAFF.

Comment on this clonotype: With a much larger clone just one base away, this may be a read error. The CDR3 carries no conserved terminal phenylalanine or tryptophan, so it likely arises from a read error. V gene TRBV4-1 combines with J gene TRBJ2-7, with TRBD2 matching over 13 bases. V lost 6 bases, J lost 7 bases, and 6 bases stayed unmatched. CDR1 MGHRA and CDR2 YSYEKL come from the germline V gene. The CDR3 runs to 14 residues. The CDR3 sequence is CASRGLAGEGEQYY. The CDR3 DNA sequence: TGCGCCAGCAGAGGACTAGCGGGGGAAGGTGAGCAGTACTAC.

This clonotype was picked up a small number of times. The chain combines TRBV12-3 or TRBV12-4 with TRBJ2-7; 7 nucleotides match TRBD1. CDR3 length equals 14 residues. The J segment lost 0 bases and the V segment lost 7 bases, leaving 6 bases of the junction unmatched. The CDR3 loop is CASTTGQSSYEQYF. As DNA, the CDR3 is TGTGCCAGCACCACGGGACAGAGCTCCTACGAGCAGTACTTC.

This clonotype was observed many times. This chain joins TRBV28 and TRBJ2-3; TRBD1 matches at 7 bases. Per germline, CDR1 MDHEN and CDR2 SYDVKM. This CDR3 comprises 16 residues. With V trimmed by 2 bases and J by 2 bases, 7 bases remained unmatched. The CDR3 sequence is CASSLEGALYTDTQYF. The DNA of the CDR3 is TGTGCCAGCAGTTTAGAGGGGGCCCTTTACACAGATACGCAGTATTTT.

The table lists this clonotype with many counts. The chain links TRBV27 to TRBJ2-2; D gene unclear. The germline V gene encodes CDR1 MNHEY and CDR2 SMNVEV (reference sequence). With 7 bases removed from V and 6 bases from J, the gap between germline ends came to 12 bases. The CDR3 runs to 13 residues. CDR3 nucleotides: TGTGCCAGCACCCGGACCGGACCCGGGGAGCTGTTTTTT. This gives the protein CASTRTGPGELFF.

This clonotype was detected ten times or more. As DNA, the CDR3 is TGTGCCAGCAGTGAGGACGGCTCCTTTTACGAGCAGTACTTC. Amino acids: CASSEDGSFYEQYF. The rearrangement joins TRBV12-3 or TRBV12-4 to TRBJ2-7; D uncertain. V was clipped by 5 bases and J by 4 bases, with 15 bases between them. The CDR3 sequence is 14 residues long.